The present TCR beta chain was sequenced within a study of cytomegalovirus exposure and HLA in healthy donors. Study background: Out of fewer than 500 genotyped donors, about 76% belonged to the Caucasian-associated ancestry cluster. Points from the study as a whole: Among the sequence variants, a highly shared cluster was likely an artifact of sequencing. Most TCR sequences were rare, but some public TCRs occurred in many donors. Clonal expansion was found to be greater in HLA-associated TCR beta chains than in equally common others in a later analysis.

V lost 4 bases, J lost 3 bases, and 12 bases lay in between. CDR3 length: 13 amino acids. CDR1 is SQVTM and CDR2 is ANQGSEA in the germline V gene. Primers included in the PCR were 60 Vbeta and 13 Jbeta primers. The table came from immunoSEQ multiplex PCR; TCRdb's copy has only in-frame clones and leaves some out. The sample has about 77,000 clones, roughly four fifths seen once. About this clone itself: Its antigen is still unknown.

This chain uses TRBV29-1 with TRBJ1-2; D gene uncertain. The source is a man aged 40-49 years in good health and CMV-seronegative. The sequencing input was PBMCs. Here the CDR3 reads CSVVGGQYYGYTF. The CDR3 DNA sequence: TGCAGCGTTGTAGGTGGGCAGTACTATGGCTACACCTTC.